This record covers a single T cell receptor beta chain. Sequencing libraries for TCR beta were prepared with iRepertoire HTBI primers and Arm-PCR of CDR3 regions. TCRdb processed the multiplex PCR reads anew with MiXCR; each CDR3 protein has one entry. Of 600,000 to 850,000 distinct CDR3 sequences listed, 25% to 35% are singletons. Time point reported: persistent/refractory GD, antithyroid drugs over 5 years with positive TRAb. RNA from PBMCs was the source of the TCR library. These data are taken from a study of regulatory T cells in long-lasting Graves disease. The V and J ends lost 3 bases and 0 bases respectively, with 14 bases between them. This CDR3 is 17 amino acids long.

This chain links TRBV12-3 or TRBV12-4 with TRBJ1-4; D remains unclear. Here the sequenced sample was peripheral blood mononuclear cells (PBMCs), taken when the disease was refractory, from a patient treated with antithyroid drugs. This sequence was found in a female donor with Graves disease. CDR3 region: CASSFRHRATTNEKLFF. The CDR3 nucleotides read TGTGCCAGCAGTTTTCGCCACCGGGCCACAACTAATGAAAAACTGTTTTTT.